The T cell receptor (beta chain) described here comes from a study of Ad26.COV2.S vaccination and SARS-CoV-2 variants. Study at large: The trial was COV1001 and the donor's arm was Ad26.COV2.S.

Concerning this clone itself: The antigen remains unidentified.

Sequencing was performed with immunoSEQ multiplex PCR; in TCRdb, only in-frame clones are kept and a portion is missing. The sample lists roughly 700,000 clones; roughly nine tenths were seen once. General study findings and limits: Recipients of vaccine and of placebo showed similar breadth of their non-spike TCR repertoires.

CDR1 and CDR2 from the germline V gene are SGHTA and FQGNSA. This CDR3 is built from 12 residues. V was clipped by 5 bases and J by 3 bases, with 8 bases between them. Treatment meaning: over 15 received Ad26.COV2.S at low or high dose, single or two shots; about five received placebo; per-sample allocation not given. After the first vaccine or placebo injection, samples were drawn on day 63. The J gene is TRBJ2-7, the V gene TRBV7-2; D not resolved. This material consisted of peripheral blood, taken in a trial of Ad26.COV2.S vaccine versus placebo. This clonotype was obtained from a person aged 18-60 years who received the Ad26.COV2.S COVID-19 vaccine or a placebo. The CDR3, as DNA: TGTGCCAGCAGCAGAAACTACTACGAGCAGTACTTC. The encoded protein is CASSRNYYEQYF. Supplemented by reference TRBV7-2 and TRBJ2-7, the full variable domain reads GAGVSQSPSNKVTEKGKDVELRCDPISGHTALYWYRQSLGQGLEFLIYFQGNSAPDKSGLPSDRFSAERTGGSVSTLTIQRTQQEDSAVYLCASSRNYYEQYFGPGTRLTVT.